This T cell receptor (beta chain) emerged from a study of blood T cell repertoires in COVID-19. At the level of the study: T cells, B-cell-depleted T cells, or PBMCs provided the cDNA or gDNA that served as material.

The method was immunoSEQ multiplex PCR; TCRdb's version includes in-frame clones alone and lacks a portion of them. Of roughly 47,000 clones detected, approximately 85% appear once; the ten largest clones hold around 32%. Germline CDR1 LGHNA, CDR2 YSLEER. This CDR3 has 14 residues. J gave up 5 bases and V 3 bases, and 5 bases lay outside the gene matches. The sequence derives from a woman of 80 years or more with COVID-19, enrolled during active disease. This chain uses TRBV4-3 with TRBJ2-7; TRBD2 matches 9 bases. The sequencing input was peripheral blood. DNA for the CDR3: TGCGCCAGCAGCCAGCGGACTAGCGAAGACGAGCAGTACTTC. This codes for CASSQRTSEDEQYF.